The 10 T cell receptor beta chains in this list originate from one sample, sequenced in a study of vaccination effects on CD4 cells after COVID-19. Once cultured for roughly 10 days, the cells underwent separation to obtain CD4+ T cells. Everyone in the study got two shots of either the BNT162b2 or mRNA-1273 vaccine. No antigens are known for them. Assay: immunoSEQ multiplex PCR; the TCRdb copy retains only in-frame clones and omits some. Here the sample spans 70,000 or so clones, over 65% being singletons. The specimen comprised CD4+ T cells from PBMCs cultured without peptide, sampled after COVID-19 vaccination. The receptor source for this set is a human donor who received a COVID-19 vaccine.

This chain links TRBV12-3 or TRBV12-4 with TRBJ1-2; D not resolved. Trimming cost V 2 bases and J 4 bases, with 5 bases left between them. The CDR3 has 12 residues. In nucleotides, the CDR3 is TGTGCCAGCAGTTTATGGCTCTATGGCTACACCTTC. This encodes CASSLWLYGYTF.

The J gene is TRBJ1-4, the V gene TRBV19; D perhaps matches TRBD1 (5 bases). Germline CDR1 reads LNHDA; CDR2 reads SQIVND (reference sequence). This CDR3 spans 15 amino acids. The germline V and J ends were trimmed by 4 bases and 5 bases, with 14 bases remaining between them. As DNA, the CDR3 is TGTGCCAGTAGTAGCCGGGACGGAGGGAATGAAAAACTGTTTTTT. Translation: CASSSRDGGNEKLFF.

The V and J genes are TRBV15 and TRBJ1-2; D call uncertain. V was trimmed by 1 base and J by 4 bases, leaving 7 bases between them. Germline CDR1 is LNHNV and CDR2 is YYDKDF (reference sequence). This CDR3 has 13 residues. CDR3 nucleotides: TGTGCCACCAGCAGAGGTCTGATCTATGGCTACACCTTC. Translating it yields CATSRGLIYGYTF.

This rearrangement joins TRBV4-1 to TRBJ2-5, with D perhaps TRBD1 or TRBD2 (5 bases each). Germline lookup yields CDR1 MGHRA and CDR2 YSYEKL. This CDR3 has 15 amino acids. V was shortened by 1 base and J by 5 bases, with 14 bases between the two germline ends. The CDR3 loop is CASSQVVGAGETQYF. The CDR3 DNA reads as TGCGCCAGCAGCCAAGTGGTCGGGGCAGGGGAGACCCAGTACTTC.

V usage is TRBV6-6 and J usage is TRBJ2-2, with D possibly matching TRBD2 (7 bases). Germline CDR1 and CDR2: MNHNY and SVGAGI (reference sequence). The ends were cut back, 1 base at V and 6 bases at J, with 15 bases in the middle. The CDR3 sequence is 16 residues long. CDR3 region: CASSYWGGAGSGELFF. The CDR3 nucleotides read TGTGCCAGCAGTTACTGGGGGGGGGCAGGCTCCGGGGAGCTGTTTTTT.

The V gene is TRBV6-2 or TRBV6-3, the J gene TRBJ1-3; D not resolved. V was clipped by 2 bases and J by 0 bases, with 5 bases between them. The CDR3 covers 14 residues. Germline V gene sequence: CDR1 MNHEY, CDR2 SVGEGT. CDR3 protein: CASSYQHSGNTIYF. The CDR3 DNA sequence: TGTGCCAGCAGTTACCAGCACTCTGGAAACACCATATATTTT.

The V gene is TRBV7-2, the J gene TRBJ2-1, with D unclear. The CDR3 extends over 13 amino acids. Deletions cut 1 base from V and 6 bases from J, with 7 bases between. The germline gives CDR1 SGHTA, CDR2 FQGNSA. In DNA form, the CDR3 reads TGTGCCAGCAGCTTAGGCCCCAGCAATGAGCAGTTCTTC. It translates to CASSLGPSNEQFF.

V usage is TRBV18 and J usage is TRBJ1-1; TRBD1 matches at 7 bases. CDR1 is KGHSH and CDR2 is LQKENI in the germline V gene. V was pared by 2 bases and J by 6 bases, with 9 bases of the junction left unmatched. The CDR3 has 15 amino acids. CDR3 residues: CASSPTRDRGSEAFF. The CDR3 nucleotides are TGTGCCAGCTCACCAACCCGGGACAGAGGGTCTGAAGCTTTCTTT. Full variable domain (missing parts from reference TRBV18 and TRBJ1-1): NAGVMQNPRHLVRRRGQEARLRCSPMKGHSHVYWYRQLPEEGLKFMVYLQKENIIDESGMPKERFSAEFPKEGPSILRIQQVVRGDSAAYFCASSPTRDRGSEAFFGQGTRLTVV.

CDR3 protein: CAWRVGAYNSPLHF. As DNA, the CDR3 is TGTGCCTGGAGGGTAGGGGCTTATAATTCACCCCTCCACTTT. The chain recombines TRBV30 with TRBJ1-6; the D gene is possibly TRBD1 (5 bases). Germline V lookup: CDR1 GTSNPN, CDR2 SVGIG (reference sequence). The V gene lost 3 bases and the J gene lost 4 bases, with 10 bases spanning the gap. This CDR3 has 14 residues.

The V call is TRBV21-1, the J call TRBJ1-6; the table names TRBD1, a call not compared with the DNA. TRBV21-1 is reported as a pseudogene. CDR3 size: 15 residues. The CDR3 is CASSKAAPGNSPLHF. In DNA, the CDR3 is TGTGCCAGCAGCAAAGCGGCCCCAGGGAATTCACCCCTCCACTTT.